One and the same sample provided the 12 T cell receptor beta chains below, sequenced in a study of T cells in Graves' hyperthyroidism and ophthalmopathy. RNA transcripts were the template for amplifying TCR beta CDR3 regions. The TCR CDR3 first-round RT-PCR relied on the HTBI primer set. MiXCR, run by TCRdb on the multiplex PCR reads, gives a single entry per CDR3 protein. The sample has 700,000 to 950,000 distinct CDR3 sequences, 35% seen once. The sample was blood. These receptors were collected from a woman between 40 and 50 years old with Graves' hyperthyroidism.

CDR3 loop: CASGGRRGTQYF. CDR3 nucleotides: TGTGCCAGTGGGGGGAGAAGGGGGACCCAGTACTTC. The V and J genes are TRBV28 and TRBJ2-5; D may be TRBD2 (6 bases). CDR1 MDHEN and CDR2 SYDVKM come from the germline V gene. The CDR3 length is 12 residues. The V end was cut by 9 bases, the J end by 7 bases, with 15 bases between.

Ten or more counts support this clonotype. Here the CDR3 reads CASSVGQSNEKLFF. The CDR3 DNA follows: TGTGCCAGCAGCGTCGGACAGTCTAATGAAAAACTGTTTTTT. The chain employs TRBV7-9 and TRBJ1-4, with D perhaps matching TRBD1 (6 bases). Trimming pared 5 bases from V and 3 bases from J, leaving 10 bases between. The CDR3 covers 14 residues. CDR1 is SEHNR and CDR2 is FQNEAQ in the germline V gene (reference sequence).

A note on this clonotype: A much larger clone lies one base from this, so it may be a read error. This rearrangement joins TRBV5-6 to TRBJ1-1; tentative D call: TRBD1 (5 bases). Germline-derived CDR1 and CDR2 are SGHDT and YYEEEE. This CDR3 is 14 amino acids long. V lost 7 bases and J lost 0, with 13 bases in between. The CDR3 loop reads CASGRTHMNTEAFF. In nucleotides, the CDR3 is TGTGCCAGCGGTCGGACACACATGAACACTGAAGCTTTCTTT. Full variable domain (outside the CDR3, taken from reference TRBV5-6 and TRBJ1-1): DAGVTQSPTHLIKTRGQQVTLRCSPKSGHDTVSWYQQALGQGPQFIFQYYEEEERQRGNFPDRFSGHQFPNYSSELNVNALLLGDSALYLCASGRTHMNTEAFFGQGTRLTVV.

This chain uses TRBV20-1 with TRBJ1-1; tentative D call: TRBD1 (5 bases). The CDR3 sequence is 16 residues long. Trimming left V 0 bases short and J 6 bases short, with 20 bases between. CDR1 is DFQATT, CDR2 SNEGSKA, per germline (reference sequence). The CDR3, as DNA: TGCAGTGCTAGAGATCTCGCCGGGACTGGGGGACCTGAAGCTTTCTTT. It specifies CSARDLAGTGGPEAFF.

Ten or more counts support this clonotype. The chain couples TRBV7-8 to TRBJ1-2; tentative D call: TRBD1 (5 bases). The V end was cut by 1 base, the J end by 7 bases, with 7 bases between. The V gene's germline CDR1 is SGHVS and CDR2 FQNEAQ. CDR3 length equals 12 residues. CDR3 amino acids: CASSLGGVGYTF. CDR3 sequence (DNA): TGTGCCAGCAGCTTAGGGGGCGTTGGCTACACCTTC. The complete variable domain, with remaining parts taken from reference TRBV7-8 and TRBJ1-2, reads GAGVSQSPRYKVAKRGQDVALRCDPISGHVSLFWYQQALGQGPEFLTYFQNEAQLDKSGLPSDRFFAERPEGSVSTLKIQRTQQEDSAVYLCASSLGGVGYTFGSGTRLTVV.

This sequence joins TRBV24-1 and TRBJ2-5, with a weak D call TRBD2 (5 bases). The CDR3 extends over 13 amino acids. Germline V lookup: CDR1 KGHDR, CDR2 SFDVKD. The V and J ends lost 5 bases and 4 bases respectively, with 10 bases between them. Here the CDR3 DNA reads TGTGCCACCAGTGTCACTGCGGGAGAGACCCAGTACTTC. Protein: CATSVTAGETQYF.

This clonotype was seen a few times. The chain employs TRBV7-2 and TRBJ2-5; maybe TRBD2 (7 bases). Germline assignment: CDR1 SGHTA and CDR2 FQGNSA. The V gene lost 2 bases and the J gene lost 2 bases, with 18 bases spanning the gap. The CDR3 sequence is 17 residues long. CDR3 bases: TGTGCCAGCAGCTTAAATTCGGCGGGGGCATCACAAGAGACCCAGTACTTC. Protein sequence: CASSLNSAGASQETQYF.

This clonotype was seen more than once but under ten times. This chain's CDR3 is CATIDPPNTGELFF. CDR3 coding DNA: TGTGCCACCATCGATCCACCGAACACCGGGGAGCTGTTTTTT. The chain carries TRBV10-3 and TRBJ2-2, with D uncertain. Trimming pared 10 bases from V and 0 bases from J, leaving 12 bases between. Germline V gives CDR1 ENHRY, CDR2 SYGVKD. The CDR3 consists of 14 residues.

V gene TRBV7-2 combines with J gene TRBJ2-5, with a weak D call TRBD2 (6 bases). Trimming took off 8 bases at V and 0 bases at J, with 10 bases between the two ends. CDR1 and CDR2 from the germline V gene are SGHTA and FQGNSA. This CDR3 is 13 amino acids long. CDR3 protein: CASGGLYQETQYF. For the CDR3, the DNA is TGTGCCAGCGGGGGACTGTACCAAGAGACCCAGTACTTC.

Regarding this clonotype: This sequence may be a read error, since a much larger clone differs from it by one base. V gene TRBV25-1 combines with J gene TRBJ2-5, with 10 bases lining up with TRBD1. The CDR3 extends over 12 amino acids. The junction had 2 bases not matched to a gene; V was cut back by 3 bases and J by 10 bases. CDR1 is MGHDK and CDR2 is SYGVNS in the germline V gene. CDR3 region: CASSDRTGGQYF. For the CDR3, the DNA is TGTGCCAGCAGTGATCGGACAGGGGGCCAGTACTTC.

This clonotype has a single count. V gene TRBV11-3 combines with J gene TRBJ2-3; no clear D gene. Germline V gene lookup returns CDR1 SGHNT and CDR2 YENEEA. The CDR3 is 13 residues long. Trimming pared 6 bases from V and 4 bases from J, leaving 11 bases between. DNA for the CDR3: TGTGCCAGCAGTTACCTGAGTCCAGATACGCAGTATTTT. It encodes CASSYLSPDTQYF.

This clonotype was found many times. This CDR3 reads CASSLIDLGQPQHF. CDR3 coding DNA: TGTGCCAGCAGTTTAATAGACCTCGGGCAGCCCCAGCATTTT. The rearrangement joins TRBV12-3 or TRBV12-4 to TRBJ1-5, with D hard to call. The CDR3 has 14 residues. Trimming removed 2 bases at V and 7 bases at J, with 12 bases between.